The sequence of this T cell receptor beta chain was determined in a study of blood T cell repertoires in COVID-19. The V gene's germline CDR1 is KGHSH and CDR2 LQKENI. The CDR3 length is 13 residues. V dropped 5 bases and J dropped 6; count of bases not matched to a gene: 4. TCRdb keeps only in-frame clones here, not all; method: immunoSEQ multiplex PCR. Among 70,000 to 90,000 clones listed, approximately 85% were seen once. Input material: peripheral blood. The chain employs TRBV18 and TRBJ2-4, with 7 bases lining up with TRBD1. The TCR originated in a man in his fifties with COVID-19, enrolled during active disease. The CDR3 DNA follows: TGTGCCAGCTCAAGGACAGGAGCAAACATTCAGTACTTC. Translating gives CASSRTGANIQYF. The variable domain in full, with the rest retrieved from reference TRBV18 and TRBJ2-4, is NAGVMQNPRHLVRRRGQEARLRCSPMKGHSHVYWYRQLPEEGLKFMVYLQKENIIDESGMPKERFSAEFPKEGPSILRIQQVVRGDSAAYFCASSRTGANIQYFGAGTRLSVL.